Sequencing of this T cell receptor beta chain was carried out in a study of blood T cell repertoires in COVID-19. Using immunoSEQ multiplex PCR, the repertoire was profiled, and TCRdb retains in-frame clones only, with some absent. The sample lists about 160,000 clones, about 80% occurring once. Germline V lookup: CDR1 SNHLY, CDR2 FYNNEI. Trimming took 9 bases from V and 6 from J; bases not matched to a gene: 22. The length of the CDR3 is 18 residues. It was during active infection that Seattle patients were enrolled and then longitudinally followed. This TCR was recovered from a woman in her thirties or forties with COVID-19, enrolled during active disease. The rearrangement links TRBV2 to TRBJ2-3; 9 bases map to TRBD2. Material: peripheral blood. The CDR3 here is CARSLPGPLAGELDTQYF. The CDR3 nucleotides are TGTGCCAGATCCCTCCCAGGACCATTAGCGGGAGAGCTTGATACGCAGTATTTT.